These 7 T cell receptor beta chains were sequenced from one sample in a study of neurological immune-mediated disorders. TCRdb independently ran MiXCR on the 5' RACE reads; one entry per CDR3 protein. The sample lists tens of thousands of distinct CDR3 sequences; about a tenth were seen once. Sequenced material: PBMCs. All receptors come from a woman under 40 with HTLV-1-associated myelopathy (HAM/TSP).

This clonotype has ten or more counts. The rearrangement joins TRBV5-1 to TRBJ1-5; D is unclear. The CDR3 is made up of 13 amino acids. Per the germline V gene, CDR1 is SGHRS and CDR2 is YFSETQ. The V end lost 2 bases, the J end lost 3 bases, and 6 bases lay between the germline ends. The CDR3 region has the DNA TGCGCCAGCAGCTTAGGACCCAATCAGCCCCAGCATTTT. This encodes CASSLGPNQPQHF.

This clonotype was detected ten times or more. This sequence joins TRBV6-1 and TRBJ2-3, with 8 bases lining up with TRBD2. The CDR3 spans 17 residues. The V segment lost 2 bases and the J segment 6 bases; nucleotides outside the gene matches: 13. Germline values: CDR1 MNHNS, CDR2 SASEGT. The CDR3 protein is CASSERSGGGPGDTQYF. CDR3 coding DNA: TGTGCCAGCAGTGAAAGGAGCGGCGGGGGGCCGGGGGATACGCAGTATTTT.

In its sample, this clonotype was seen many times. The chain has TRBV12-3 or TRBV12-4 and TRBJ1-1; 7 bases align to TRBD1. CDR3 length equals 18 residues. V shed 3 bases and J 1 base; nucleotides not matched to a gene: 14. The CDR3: CASSFGPTAGTENTEAFF. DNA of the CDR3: TGTGCCAGCAGTTTCGGCCCCACCGCCGGGACAGAGAACACTGAAGCTTTCTTT.

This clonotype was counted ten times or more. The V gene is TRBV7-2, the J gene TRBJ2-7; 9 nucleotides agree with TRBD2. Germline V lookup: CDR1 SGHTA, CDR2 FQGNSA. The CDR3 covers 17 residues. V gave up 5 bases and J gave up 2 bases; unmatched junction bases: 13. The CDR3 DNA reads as TGTGCCAGCAGCCCCCCCAGAAATGGCGGGGGGGCCTACGAGCAGTACTTC. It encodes CASSPPRNGGGAYEQYF.

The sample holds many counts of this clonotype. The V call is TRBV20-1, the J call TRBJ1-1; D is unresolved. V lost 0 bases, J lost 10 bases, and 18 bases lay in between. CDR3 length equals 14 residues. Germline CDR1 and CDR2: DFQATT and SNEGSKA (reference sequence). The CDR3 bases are TGCAGTGCTAGAGACGCCCTCGGTGGGGATTCAGCTTTCTTT. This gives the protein CSARDALGGDSAFF.

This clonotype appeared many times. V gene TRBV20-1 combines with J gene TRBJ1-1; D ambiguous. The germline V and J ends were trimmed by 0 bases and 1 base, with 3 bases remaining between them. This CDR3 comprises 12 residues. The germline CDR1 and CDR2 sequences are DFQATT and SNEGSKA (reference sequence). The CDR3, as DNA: TGCAGTGCTAGAGAGTGGAACACTGAAGCTTTCTTT. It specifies CSAREWNTEAFF.

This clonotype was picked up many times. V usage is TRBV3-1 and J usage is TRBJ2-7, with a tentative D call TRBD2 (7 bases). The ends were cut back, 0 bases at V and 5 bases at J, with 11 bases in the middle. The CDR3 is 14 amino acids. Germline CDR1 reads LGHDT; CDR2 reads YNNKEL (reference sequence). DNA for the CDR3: TGTGCCAGCAGCCAAGATGGGGGGGCCAACGAGCAGTACTTC. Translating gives CASSQDGGANEQYF.